These T cell receptor beta chains were read from a single sample in a study of human T cells and chemical hapten exposure. TCRdb redid the calling of the RACE reads with MiXCR, one entry per CDR3 protein. The table records about 120,000 distinct CDR3 sequences, about 14% of them present only once. The sequenced sample was whole blood, obtained in connection with sensitization to the hapten diphenylcyclopropenone (DPC). All receptors come from a woman between 18 and 29 years old with alopecia areata. Some clones in this sample may be carry-over from other donors' samples. Each CDR3 is given with its conserved first and last residue. The D gene is left open where the match is weak. Part of the rows lack a size; the others show once, few, many or a class for expanded clones.

V gene	clone size	D gene	J gene	CDR3 protein	CDR3 DNA
TRBV7-9	-	TRBD1	TRBJ1-6	CASSPGTESSYNSPLHF	TGTGCCAGCAGCCCTGGGACAGAAAGCTCCTATAATTCACCCCTCCACTTT
TRBV18	-	TRBD1	TRBJ2-2	CASSRRITGQDQGELFF	TGTGCCAGCTCACGCCGAATCACTGGACAGGATCAAGGGGAGCTGTTTTTT
TRBV14	-	-	TRBJ1-1	CASSQGQRRGNTEAFF	TGTGCCAGCAGCCAAGGCCAGCGTCGGGGGAACACTGAAGCTTTCTTT
TRBV7-2	many	-	TRBJ2-7	CASSTYMSYEQYF	TGTGCCAGCAGCACCTACATGTCCTACGAGCAGTACTTC
TRBV4-3	few	TRBD2	TRBJ2-1	CASSQSGTSGLSYNEQFF	TGCGCCAGCAGCCAGTCCGGGACTAGCGGCCTCTCCTACAATGAGCAGTTCTTC
TRBV30	few	TRBD1	TRBJ2-3	CAWSVRTGGLSTDTQYF	TGTGCCTGGAGTGTAAGGACAGGGGGCTTAAGCACAGATACGCAGTATTTT
TRBV7-9	-	-	TRBJ2-5	CASSPNSGKETQYF	TGTGCCAGCAGCCCGAATTCAGGGAAGGAGACCCAGTACTTC
TRBV2	many	-	TRBJ2-7	CASSEQGPRKSYEQYF	TGTGCCAGCAGTGAACAGGGGCCGAGGAAGTCCTACGAGCAGTACTTC
TRBV20-1	few	TRBD1	TRBJ2-5	CSASFKRTGEDETQYF	TGCAGTGCCTCATTCAAAAGGACAGGGGAAGATGAGACCCAGTACTTC
TRBV7-9	many	-	TRBJ2-3	CASSLLVSDTQYF	TGTGCCAGCAGCCTACTAGTTTCAGATACGCAGTATTTT
TRBV4-3	many	-	TRBJ1-5	CASSQEMTPGPQHF	TGCGCCAGCAGCCAAGAAATGACCCCCGGGCCCCAGCATTTT
TRBV29-1	few	-	TRBJ2-2	CSAGRGVTGELFF	TGCAGCGCTGGACGAGGTGTTACCGGGGAGCTGTTTTTT
TRBV28	-	TRBD2	TRBJ2-1	CASSRGGNPHEQFF	TGTGCCAGCAGTCGCGGGGGGAACCCTCATGAGCAGTTCTTC
TRBV7-2	many	-	TRBJ2-3	CASSSTDSTNFRGTQYF	TGTGCCAGCAGCTCTACGGACAGCACCAACTTCAGAGGTACGCAGTATTTT
TRBV4-3	few	-	TRBJ1-1	CASSQDLWRPNTEAFF	TGCGCCAGCAGCCAAGATCTTTGGCGACCGAACACTGAAGCTTTCTTT
TRBV7-9	many	-	TRBJ1-1	CASSSLGEAFF	TGTGCCAGCAGCTCGCTCGGGGAAGCTTTCTTT
TRBV3-1	-	-	TRBJ1-1	CASSQSTPGRTTEAFF	TGTGCCAGCAGCCAAAGCACCCCGGGACGGACCACTGAAGCTTTCTTT
TRBV7-9	-	-	TRBJ2-3	CASSPRPASTDTQYF	TGTGCCAGCAGCCCACGACCCGCCAGCACAGATACGCAGTATTTT
TRBV18	-	-	TRBJ2-3	CASSRHGPTDTQYF	TGTGCCAGCTCACGCCACGGACCCACAGATACGCAGTATTTT
TRBV29-1	many	-	TRBJ1-4	CSAQGRELFF	TGCAGCGCTCAAGGCAGGGAACTGTTTTTT
TRBV7-8	few	TRBD2	TRBJ2-1	CASPPGLAGVGSYNEQFF	TGTGCCAGCCCCCCGGGGCTAGCGGGCGTAGGCTCCTACAATGAGCAGTTCTTC
TRBV28	few	-	TRBJ1-2	CASSSLRKANYGYTF	TGTGCCAGCAGTTCCCTAAGGAAAGCTAACTATGGCTACACCTTC
TRBV4-3	-	TRBD1	TRBJ1-5	CASSQEWTGRSQPQHF	TGCGCCAGCAGCCAAGAATGGACAGGACGGAGTCAGCCCCAGCATTTT
TRBV11-2	few	-	TRBJ2-2	CASSLPAAGNTGELFF	TGTGCCAGCAGCCTCCCTGCGGCAGGGAACACCGGGGAGCTGTTTTTT
TRBV4-3	many	TRBD1	TRBJ2-6	CASSLGQGASGANVLTF	TGCGCCAGCAGCCTAGGACAGGGGGCATCTGGGGCCAACGTCCTGACTTTC
TRBV12-5	few	-	TRBJ1-4	CASPWGDEKLFF	TGTGCTAGCCCTTGGGGGGATGAAAAACTGTTTTTT
TRBV30	few	-	TRBJ2-3	CAWRGGHADTQYF	TGTGCCTGGAGGGGGGGGCATGCAGATACGCAGTATTTT
TRBV6-6	many	-	TRBJ1-2	CASSYPVGQAKGYTF	TGTGCCAGCAGTTATCCGGTAGGGCAGGCGAAAGGCTACACCTTC
TRBV7-2	-	TRBD2	TRBJ2-3	CASSLVPGGGTDTQYF	TGTGCCAGCAGCTTAGTGCCGGGGGGGGGCACAGATACGCAGTATTTT
TRBV5-6	-	-	TRBJ2-5	CASSLFSGGVQETQYF	TGTGCCAGCAGCTTGTTCAGCGGTGGAGTCCAAGAGACCCAGTACTTC